The 30 T cell receptor beta chains below come from one sample, sequenced in a study of blood T cell repertoires in COVID-19. Profiled with immunoSEQ multiplex PCR; TCRdb holds only in-frame clones, not every one. The repertoire consists of fewer than 250,000 clones, with 70% to 90% occurring once and the leading ten covering 4% to 4.5%. The sequencing input was peripheral blood. The receptors were gathered from a man in his forties or fifties with acute or convalescent COVID-19.

The DNA of the CDR3 is TGTGCCAGCAGCTCGACAGGGGATAGTTACTACGAGCAGTACTTC. Translating it yields CASSSTGDSYYEQYF. The gene calls are TRBV7-6 and TRBJ2-7, with 8 positions matching TRBD1. From germline, CDR1 is SGHVS and CDR2 FNYEAQ. This CDR3 is 15 amino acids long. The J segment lost 3 bases and the V segment lost 4 bases, leaving 8 bases of the junction unmatched.

The chain links TRBV3-1 (or the pseudogene TRBV3-2) to TRBJ1-1; 7 bases match TRBD1. Germline V lookup: CDR1 LGHDT, CDR2 YNNKEL (reference sequence). The CDR3 has 13 residues. V was clipped by 7 bases and J by 4 bases; unmatched bases: 6. The chain's CDR3 is CASINRGGTEAFF. DNA for the CDR3: TGTGCCAGCATAAACAGGGGCGGCACTGAAGCTTTCTTT.

J is TRBJ1-3 and V is TRBV6-4; TRBD1 matches at 10 bases. Germline V gives CDR1 MRHNA, CDR2 SNTAGT. J lost 5 bases, V lost 6 bases, and 1 base had no gene match. This CDR3 is built from 13 residues. CDR3 in amino acids: CASRGQGRNTIYF. In nucleotides, the CDR3 is TGTGCCAGCAGGGGACAGGGGCGAAACACCATATATTTT.

The chain has TRBV4-2 and TRBJ1-4; 11 bases line up with TRBD1. Germline V CDR1 and CDR2: LGHNA, YNFKEQ. V dropped 4 bases and J dropped 8; count of bases not matched to a gene: 15. The CDR3 contains 18 residues. The CDR3 loop is CASSLRTARGTGGEKLFF. For the CDR3, the DNA is TGTGCCAGCAGCCTTAGGACCGCGAGGGGGACAGGGGGAGAAAAACTGTTTTTT.

J is TRBJ2-7 and V is TRBV29-1; 7 nucleotides match TRBD2. The V gene's germline CDR1 is SQVTM and CDR2 ANQGSEA. The CDR3 contains 14 residues. The ends lost 6 bases at V and 2 bases at J; junction bases unmatched: 10. The DNA for the CDR3 is TGCAGCGTGGACGGGACGGGGGGAACCTACGAGCAGTACTTC. This sequence encodes CSVDGTGGTYEQYF.

The rearrangement uses TRBV6-5 and TRBJ1-4; 9 bases are shared with TRBD1. There are 16 residues in the CDR3. Germline V CDR1 and CDR2: MNHEY, SVGAGI. Trimming cost V 2 bases and J 8 bases; bases outside gene matches: 9. The CDR3 reads CASSYPSGTGNEKLFF. For the CDR3, the DNA is TGTGCCAGCAGTTACCCGTCCGGGACAGGGAACGAAAAACTGTTTTTT.

For the CDR3, the DNA is TGTGCCACCAGTGGATATCCGACTAGCGGGAGCACAGATACGCAGTATTTT. Its protein product is CATSGYPTSGSTDTQYF. The genes are TRBV24-1 and TRBJ2-3; 10 bases map to TRBD2. The germline gives CDR1 KGHDR, CDR2 SFDVKD. CDR3 size: 17 residues. The V gene end was trimmed by 5 bases and the J gene end by 0 bases; junction bases not matched to a gene: 7.

The chain links TRBV9 to TRBJ2-5; TRBD2 aligns across 9 bases. The CDR3 length is 14 residues. Trimming removed 3 bases from V and 3 bases from J; junction bases left unmatched: 3. Germline-derived CDR1 and CDR2 are SGDLS and YYNGEE. CDR3 protein: CASSGSGGKETQYF. For the CDR3, the DNA is TGTGCCAGCAGCGGTAGCGGGGGAAAAGAGACCCAGTACTTC.

The chain uses TRBV5-6 and TRBJ2-5; 9 bases line up with TRBD1. The J segment lost 4 bases and the V segment lost 2 bases, leaving 6 bases of the junction unmatched. Germline loops: CDR1 SGHDT, CDR2 YYEEEE. CDR3 length: 15 residues. In DNA form, the CDR3 reads TGTGCCAGCAGCTTATGGGGACAGGGAGGAGAGACCCAGTACTTC. Translation: CASSLWGQGGETQYF.

This sequence joins TRBV27 and TRBJ2-2; 7 bases are shared with TRBD2. Germline trimming cut 6 bases from V and 1 base from J; bases unmatched to any gene: 8. The CDR3 has 16 amino acids. Germline V lookup: CDR1 MNHEY, CDR2 SMNVEV (reference sequence). The CDR3 here is CASSPFAGENTGELFF. The CDR3 nucleotides read TGTGCCAGCAGCCCCTTTGCGGGGGAGAACACCGGGGAGCTGTTTTTT.

The V call is TRBV3-1 (or the pseudogene TRBV3-2), the J call TRBJ2-4, with 8 bases fitting TRBD2. Looked up from germline, CDR1 is LGHDT and CDR2 is YNNKEL (reference sequence). The junction had 8 bases not matched to a gene; V was cut back by 0 bases and J by 4 bases. The CDR3 sequence is 17 residues long. The CDR3 nucleotides read TGTGCCAGCAGCCAAGATGGGCTAGCGGGCTTAAAAAACATTCAGTACTTC. This translates into CASSQDGLAGLKNIQYF.

The rearrangement links TRBV5-4 to TRBJ1-4; 9 bases line up with TRBD1. The germline V gene encodes CDR1 SGHNT and CDR2 YYREEE (reference sequence). The CDR3 has 14 residues. V lost 4 bases and J lost 6; bases outside the gene matches: 4. CDR3 coding DNA: TGTGCCAGCAGCCCGGGACAGGGACATGAAAAACTGTTTTTT. As protein: CASSPGQGHEKLFF.

This clone was observed a few times. V gene TRBV30 combines with J gene TRBJ2-2; D call uncertain. The CDR3 extends over 15 amino acids. Between the trimmed V and J ends, which lost 4 bases and 3 bases, there was a span of 15 bases. CDR1 is GTSNPN, CDR2 SVGIG, per germline (reference sequence). The CDR3: CAWNILGVYTGELFF. The CDR3 DNA reads as TGTGCCTGGAACATCCTCGGAGTCTACACCGGGGAGCTGTTTTTT.

V usage is TRBV30 and J usage is TRBJ1-3; 7 nucleotides agree with TRBD1. From germline, CDR1 is GTSNPN and CDR2 SVGIG (reference sequence). The CDR3 spans 15 residues. Germline trimming cut 6 bases from V and 2 bases from J; bases unmatched to any gene: 10. This CDR3 reads CACAGTANAGNTIYF. The CDR3 nucleotides are TGTGCCTGCGCCGGGACAGCCAATGCTGGAAACACCATATATTTT.

The chain has TRBV7-8 and TRBJ1-2; possibly TRBD1 for D (6 bases). Germline V gene sequence: CDR1 SGHVS, CDR2 FQNEAQ. CDR3 length: 13 amino acids. The V end was cut by 5 bases, the J end by 8 bases, with 15 bases between. CDR3 loop: CASSQGGSRGYTF. The CDR3 DNA reads TGTGCCAGCAGCCAAGGGGGTTCTCGAGGCTACACCTTC.

This clone was found a few times. This chain connects TRBV28 to TRBJ1-5, with D unresolved. The CDR3 is 14 amino acids. Trimming shortened V by 5 bases and J by 5 bases, and 13 bases separated the two germline ends. The germline gives CDR1 MDHEN, CDR2 SYDVKM. This chain's CDR3 is CASSPTVGDQPQHF. CDR3 coding DNA: TGTGCCAGCAGTCCGACCGTAGGAGATCAGCCCCAGCATTTT.

CDR3 in DNA: TGTGCCAGCAGCTTCATTAGCGGGAGGACAGATACGCAGTATTTT. It translates to CASSFISGRTDTQYF. The chain has TRBV7-9 and TRBJ2-3; 10 bases agree with TRBD2. Germline CDR1 is SEHNR and CDR2 is FQNEAQ (reference sequence). The CDR3 is 15 residues long. Trimming took 3 bases from V and 3 from J; bases not matched to a gene: 3. The full variable domain, with the rest looked up from reference TRBV7-9 and TRBJ2-3, is DTGVSQNPRHKITKRGQNVTFRCDPISEHNRLYWYRQTLGQGPEFLTYFQNEAQLEKSRLLSDRFSAERPKGSFSTLEIQRTEQGDSAMYLCASSFISGRTDTQYFGPGTRLTVL.

V and J are TRBV5-4 and TRBJ1-1; 7 nucleotides match TRBD1. Germline CDR1 and CDR2: SGHNT and YYREEE (reference sequence). The CDR3 sequence is 18 residues long. V lost 0 bases and J lost 1; bases outside the gene matches: 12. The CDR3 DNA is TGTGCCAGCAGCTTGGTGCGTACAGGGGCCCTGGGGAACACTGAAGCTTTCTTT. Its translation is CASSLVRTGALGNTEAFF.

V gene TRBV4-1 combines with J gene TRBJ2-7, with a possible D match to TRBD2 (6 bases). CDR1 and CDR2 from the germline V gene are MGHRA and YSYEKL. Trimming took off 3 bases at V and 3 bases at J, with 15 bases between the two ends. CDR3 length equals 15 residues. The CDR3 loop reads CASSHAGLGIYEQYF. Written as DNA, the CDR3 is TGCGCCAGCAGCCACGCGGGACTTGGGATCTACGAGCAGTACTTC.

The V and J genes are TRBV3-1 (or the pseudogene TRBV3-2) and TRBJ1-2; 7 bases are shared with TRBD1. V shed 0 bases, J shed 3 bases, and the junction held 1 base outside the gene matches. Germline values: CDR1 LGHDT, CDR2 YNNKEL (reference sequence). The CDR3 runs to 14 residues. CDR3 in amino acids: CASSQDGTDYGYTF. The CDR3 nucleotides are TGTGCCAGCAGCCAAGACGGGACAGACTATGGCTACACCTTC.

V and J are TRBV6-6 and TRBJ2-7; 11 positions agree with TRBD2. Germline trimming cut 3 bases from V and 2 bases from J; bases unmatched to any gene: 3. This CDR3 comprises 15 residues. Germline values: CDR1 MNHNY, CDR2 SVGAGI (reference sequence). The chain's CDR3 is CASSYLAGGTYEQYF. The CDR3 DNA sequence: TGTGCCAGCAGTTATCTAGCGGGAGGAACCTACGAGCAGTACTTC.

This chain links TRBV5-1 with TRBJ1-1; the D gene is possibly TRBD1 (5 bases). The CDR3 is made up of 15 amino acids. The germline V gene has CDR1 SGHRS and CDR2 YFSETQ. Trimming took off 0 bases at V and 1 base at J, with 10 bases between the two ends. CDR3 amino acids: CASSLEGVGNTEAFF. CDR3 coding DNA: TGCGCCAGCAGCTTGGAAGGGGTGGGGAACACTGAAGCTTTCTTT.

The rearrangement joins TRBV3-1 (or the pseudogene TRBV3-2) to TRBJ2-2, with D perhaps matching TRBD1 (5 bases). The CDR3 is 12 amino acids. The germline V gene has CDR1 LGHDT and CDR2 YNNKEL (reference sequence). The V and J ends lost 6 bases and 6 bases respectively, with 8 bases between them. For the CDR3, the DNA is TGTGCCAGCAGTCAGGGTCCCGGGGAGCTGTTTTTT. It specifies CASSQGPGELFF.

The chain has TRBV11-3 and TRBJ2-7; a weak D match, TRBD1 (6 bases). This CDR3 is 16 amino acids long. V lost 1 base, J lost 1 base, and 14 bases lay in between. Germline V gene lookup returns CDR1 SGHNT and CDR2 YENEEA. The CDR3 loop is CASSLVGARGSYEQYF. In DNA form, the CDR3 reads TGTGCCAGCAGCTTAGTAGGGGCCAGGGGATCCTACGAGCAGTACTTC.

The gene calls are TRBV21-1 and TRBJ2-3; TRBD1 is the table's D call and was not checked against the DNA. TRBV21-1 counts as a pseudogene. The CDR3 consists of 19 residues. The DNA of the CDR3 is TGTGCCAGCAGCAACCGGGACAGGGGGTTTGGGCCTAGCACAGATACGCAGTATTTT. Translated: CASSNRDRGFGPSTDTQYF.

This rearrangement joins TRBV7-9 to TRBJ1-1, with 10 nucleotides matching TRBD1. The germline V gene encodes CDR1 SEHNR and CDR2 FQNEAQ (reference sequence). The CDR3 contains 14 residues. V gave up 8 bases and J gave up 5 bases; unmatched junction bases: 8. CDR3 sequence: CASGDRGGFTEAFF. CDR3 bases: TGTGCCAGCGGGGACAGGGGTGGATTTACTGAAGCTTTCTTT.

As DNA, the CDR3 is TGTGCCAGCTCACCCCCCAGAAGGGGCAATGAGCAGTTCTTC. It specifies CASSPPRRGNEQFF. The V and J genes are TRBV18 and TRBJ2-1; D is possibly TRBD1 (5 bases). Germline lookup yields CDR1 KGHSH and CDR2 LQKENI. This CDR3 spans 14 amino acids. Trimming shortened V by 3 bases and J by 6 bases, and 12 bases separated the two germline ends. The variable domain in full, completed from reference TRBV18 and TRBJ2-1, reads NAGVMQNPRHLVRRRGQEARLRCSPMKGHSHVYWYRQLPEEGLKFMVYLQKENIIDESGMPKERFSAEFPKEGPSILRIQQVVRGDSAAYFCASSPPRRGNEQFFGPGTRLTVL.

The rearrangement uses TRBV10-2 and TRBJ1-4; TRBD1 might be the D (5 bases). CDR3 size: 12 residues. Between the trimmed V and J ends, which lost 2 bases and 8 bases, there was a span of 6 bases. Germline-derived CDR1 and CDR2 are WSHSY and SAAADI. CDR3 bases: TGCGCCAGCAGTGAGGACAGCGAAAAACTGTTTTTT. This gives the protein CASSEDSEKLFF.

This chain connects TRBV13 to TRBJ2-2; D possibly corresponds to TRBD1 (5 bases). Germline V gene sequence: CDR1 PRHDT, CDR2 FYEKMQ (reference sequence). Trimming removed 6 bases at V and 5 bases at J, with 10 bases between. This CDR3 contains 13 residues. CDR3 residues: CASRAGSTGELFF. For the CDR3, the DNA is TGTGCCAGCAGGGCAGGGTCGACCGGGGAGCTGTTTTTT.

The rearrangement uses TRBV5-1 and TRBJ1-5; TRBD1 might be the D (6 bases). The ends were cut back, 1 base at V and 3 bases at J, with 11 bases in the middle. Germline V gives CDR1 SGHRS, CDR2 YFSETQ. The CDR3 spans 15 residues. CDR3 sequence (DNA): TGCGCCAGCAGCTTGACAGGGTTGGACAATCAGCCCCAGCATTTT. It yields the protein CASSLTGLDNQPQHF.